These 10 T cell receptor beta chains were all obtained from the same sample, sequenced in a study of blood T cell repertoires in COVID-19. Repertoires were generated with immunoSEQ multiplex PCR, while TCRdb's copy carries only in-frame clones and drops some. The table has 83,000 or so clones, 75% to 85% seen once. The sequencing sample was made of peripheral blood. The receptors were sampled from a woman older than 75 with acute or convalescent COVID-19.

V and J are TRBV7-9 and TRBJ1-1, with 9 positions matching TRBD1. The germline gives CDR1 SEHNR, CDR2 FQNEAQ (reference sequence). The CDR3 length is 14 residues. V was pared by 5 bases and J by 5 bases, with 6 bases of the junction left unmatched. The CDR3 DNA reads TGTGCCAGCAGCCCACAGGGGGCTTGGACTGAAGCTTTCTTT. Its protein product is CASSPQGAWTEAFF.

The CDR3 protein is CASSQRDGRAGLGEIEQYF. The CDR3 DNA sequence: TGTGCCAGCAGCCAGAGGGATGGGCGAGCGGGATTGGGGGAAATCGAGCAGTACTTC. The V gene is TRBV3-1 (or the pseudogene TRBV3-2), the J gene TRBJ2-7; 7 bases align to TRBD2. The CDR3 is made up of 19 amino acids. V was clipped by 3 bases and J by 6 bases; unmatched bases: 23. Germline values: CDR1 LGHDT, CDR2 YNNKEL (reference sequence).

This chain joins TRBV12-3 or TRBV12-4 and TRBJ1-1; 9 bases align to TRBD1. Losses at the gene ends were 5 bases for V and 8 bases for J; bases not matched to a gene: 3. The CDR3 length is 12 residues. The DNA for the CDR3 is TGTGCCAGCAGTCCCACAGGGGGCGAAGCTTTCTTT. It is translated as CASSPTGGEAFF.

There are a few counts of this clone. The chain employs TRBV27 and TRBJ1-5; 9 bases are shared with TRBD1. Unmatched junction bases numbered 8, after V lost 3 bases and J lost 2 bases. Germline lookup yields CDR1 MNHEY and CDR2 SMNVEV (reference sequence). The CDR3 is made up of 17 amino acids. The DNA for the CDR3 is TGTGCCAGCAGTTTGAGCGGGACAGGGCGTGGCAATCAGCCCCAGCATTTT. It is translated as CASSLSGTGRGNQPQHF.

V usage is TRBV5-1 and J usage is TRBJ1-1; D perhaps matches TRBD1 (5 bases). Trimming pared 5 bases from V and 3 bases from J, leaving 17 bases between. Germline-derived CDR1 and CDR2 are SGHRS and YFSETQ. The CDR3 totals 15 residues. The CDR3 DNA follows: TGCGCCAGCAGAGAGTCGAGCAGGGTTTACACTGAAGCTTTCTTT. Its protein is CASRESSRVYTEAFF.

This chain joins TRBV2 and TRBJ1-5; D gene ambiguous. The V end was cut by 7 bases, the J end by 1 base, with 8 bases between. This CDR3 has 13 amino acids. Per the germline V gene, CDR1 is SNHLY and CDR2 is FYNNEI. The CDR3 is CASMAVSNQPQHF. CDR3 sequence (DNA): TGTGCCAGCATGGCAGTGAGCAATCAGCCCCAGCATTTT. Combining the CDR3 with reference TRBV2 and TRBJ1-5 gives the whole variable domain EPEVTQTPSHQVTQMGQEVILRCVPISNHLYFYWYRQILGQKVEFLVSFYNNEISEKSEIFDDQFSVERPDGSNFTLKIRSTKLEDSAMYFCASMAVSNQPQHFGDGTRLSIL.

The chain links TRBV5-1 to TRBJ2-2, with TRBD2 matching over 7 bases. The V gene's germline CDR1 is SGHRS and CDR2 YFSETQ. This CDR3 is built from 15 residues. V trimming: 5 bases; J trimming: 2 bases; junction bases outside the gene matches: 6. CDR3 nucleotide sequence: TGCGCCAGCAGTTACAGCGGGACCAACACCGGGGAGCTGTTTTTT. It is translated as CASSYSGTNTGELFF.

In the case of this clone: Additional DNA sequences in this sample encode the identical CDR3. The gene calls are TRBV5-1 and TRBJ2-7; the match to TRBD1 covers 7 bases. Germline V gives CDR1 SGHRS, CDR2 YFSETQ. V was pared by 2 bases and J by 0 bases, with 2 bases of the junction left unmatched. The CDR3 spans 14 residues. The chain's CDR3 is CASSLGDSSYEQYF. CDR3 sequence (DNA): TGCGCCAGCAGCTTAGGGGACAGCTCCTACGAGCAGTACTTC.

The chain combines TRBV30 with TRBJ1-3; D not certain. The CDR3 runs to 13 residues. Germline-derived CDR1 and CDR2 are GTSNPN and SVGIG (reference sequence). V dropped 3 bases and J dropped 0 bases, with 6 bases sitting between them. The CDR3 DNA follows: TGTGCCTGGAGCAGGAACTCTGGAAACACCATATATTTT. Translating gives CAWSRNSGNTIYF.

This clone was found once. The chain links TRBV30 to TRBJ1-6; D unresolved. V lost 2 bases to trimming and J lost 7 bases, with 9 bases between them. The germline CDR1 and CDR2 sequences are GTSNPN and SVGIG (reference sequence). This CDR3 has 13 residues. The CDR3 bases are TGTGCCTGGAGTCCTCCGGGAAATTCACCCCTCCACTTT. Its protein product is CAWSPPGNSPLHF. Drawing the rest from reference TRBV30 and TRBJ1-6, the complete variable domain is SQTIHQWPATLVQPVGSPLSLECTVEGTSNPNLYWYRQAAGRGLQLLFYSVGIGQISSEVPQNLSASRPQDRQFILSSKKLLLSDSGFYLCAWSPPGNSPLHFGNGTRLTVT.